Each of the 32 T cell receptor beta chains below was sequenced from the same sample in a study of glioma-infiltrating T cells. Amplification of TCR alpha and beta CDR3 regions from RNA used iRepertoire nested multiplex PCR. A single record per CDR3 protein comes from TCRdb applying MiXCR to the multiplex PCR reads. Of 300,000 to 400,000 distinct CDR3 sequences in the sample, less than 50% were seen once. Sequenced sample: glioma tissue, nonneoplastic brain tissue, or PBMCs (not recorded which). Receptors were obtained from a human donor with low-grade glioma or glioblastoma, undergoing nonglioma brain surgery, or in good health (not recorded which).

DNA for the CDR3: TGTGCCAGCAGCAAGCAGGGTGGGAGGCACAATGAGCAGTTCTTC. Translating it yields CASSKQGGRHNEQFF. The genes are TRBV4-2 and TRBJ2-1, with D possibly matching TRBD2 (6 bases). Per the germline V gene, CDR1 is LGHNA and CDR2 is YNFKEQ. V dropped 5 bases and J dropped 5 bases, with 16 bases sitting between them. This CDR3 is 15 amino acids long.

Details on this clonotype: Being one base from a much bigger clone, this may be a read error. The chain links TRBV28 to TRBJ2-1; tentatively, D is TRBD1 (6 bases). Trimming took off 6 bases at V and 0 bases at J, with 15 bases between the two ends. Germline V gene data show CDR1 as MDHEN and CDR2 as SYDVKM. This CDR3 is built from 16 residues. The CDR3 DNA follows: TGTGCCAGCAGGAGGGGGTTCGCGAACTCCTACAATGAGCAGTTCTTC. Protein product: CASRRGFANSYNEQFF.

This chain uses TRBV2 with TRBJ2-2; 7 bases line up with TRBD1. The CDR3 is 14 residues long. Germline V CDR1 and CDR2: SNHLY, FYNNEI. V gave up 7 bases and J gave up 3 bases; unmatched junction bases: 5. CDR3 sequence reads: CASIWDSYTGELFF. Here the CDR3 DNA reads TGTGCCAGCATCTGGGACAGCTACACCGGGGAGCTGTTTTTT.

This sequence joins TRBV6-6 and TRBJ2-1; 7 bases are a match to TRBD2. Germline lookup yields CDR1 MNHNY and CDR2 SVGAGI (reference sequence). Trimming cost V 2 bases and J 6 bases; bases outside gene matches: 10. The CDR3 is 16 residues long. The CDR3 DNA follows: TGTGCCAGCAGTTACGCGCTAGCGGTAGTGGGCAATGAGCAGTTCTTC. This sequence encodes CASSYALAVVGNEQFF.

Comments on this clonotype: One end of the junction is discordant with germline, which a read error may explain. The chain is built from TRBV4-1 and TRBJ2-1; 11 positions agree with TRBD2. The germline gives CDR1 MGHRA, CDR2 YSYEKL. The CDR3 length is 17 residues. Here the CDR3 reads CASGQTRLAGTYNEQFF. CDR3 DNA sequence: TGCGCCAGCGGCCAGACCCGACTAGCGGGAACTTACAATGAGCAGTTCTTC.

This clonotype was picked up a small number of times. The rearrangement joins TRBV4-3 to TRBJ2-7; 9 bases fit TRBD1. The germline V gene encodes CDR1 LGHNA and CDR2 YSLEER. The CDR3 extends over 16 amino acids. Trimming removed 0 bases from V and 4 bases from J; junction bases left unmatched: 7. As DNA, the CDR3 is TGCGCCAGCAGCCAAGATGTAGGGACAGGGAGGTACGAGCAGTACTTC. As protein: CASSQDVGTGRYEQYF.

The sample holds many counts of this clonotype. The chain joins TRBV6-1 to TRBJ2-1; 9 bases agree with TRBD2. The ends lost 4 bases at V and 12 bases at J; junction bases unmatched: 10. The CDR3 contains 14 residues. Germline assignment: CDR1 MNHNS and CDR2 SASEGT. The CDR3 is CASSVTSGSQAQFF. The CDR3 DNA sequence: TGTGCCAGCAGTGTGACTAGCGGATCCCAAGCGCAGTTCTTC.

This clonotype has at least ten counts. This chain links TRBV6-2 or TRBV6-3 with TRBJ2-1, with D unresolved. V gave up 5 bases and J gave up 9 bases, with 11 bases separating them. CDR1 MNHEY and CDR2 SVGEGT come from the germline V gene. The CDR3 runs 12 residues. The CDR3 region has the DNA TGTGCCAGCAGTCAGTATTTGTCTGAGCAGTTCTTC. Residues: CASSQYLSEQFF.

The gene calls are TRBV25-1 and TRBJ2-4; tentatively, D is TRBD1 (5 bases). Trimming removed 1 base at V and 2 bases at J, with 9 bases between. Germline CDR1 and CDR2: MGHDK and SYGVNS. The CDR3 loop spans 15 amino acids. The CDR3 DNA is TGTGCCAGCAGTGAATTTAGGGGTTCCAAAAACATTCAGTACTTC. Protein product: CASSEFRGSKNIQYF.

J is TRBJ2-1 and V is TRBV19, with TRBD2 matching over 8 bases. Per germline, CDR1 LNHDA and CDR2 SQIVND (reference sequence). The ends lost 6 bases at V and 7 bases at J; junction bases unmatched: 20. The CDR3 has 18 amino acids. The CDR3 here is CASRIGASGWMDRNEQFF. CDR3 bases: TGTGCCAGTAGGATTGGGGCTAGCGGGTGGATGGATCGTAATGAGCAGTTCTTC.

This clonotype has only a few counts. The genes are TRBV14 and TRBJ2-2, with unresolved D. CDR3 length: 16 amino acids. Trimming shortened V by 4 bases and J by 5 bases, and 17 bases separated the two germline ends. CDR1 is SGHDN and CDR2 is FVKESK in the germline V gene. The DNA for the CDR3 is TGTGCCAGCAGCCTACTCCTTGGAACGGAGACCGGGGAGCTGTTTTTT. Translating it yields CASSLLLGTETGELFF.

This clonotype was recorded at least ten times. This chain uses TRBV6-5 with TRBJ1-2; D unclear. V was clipped by 0 bases and J by 0 bases, with 14 bases between them. The CDR3 is 17 amino acids. CDR1 and CDR2 from the germline V gene are MNHEY and SVGAGI. CDR3 bases: TGTGCCAGCAGTTACTCGATCAGTCAGGTCACTAACTATGGCTACACCTTC. Translation: CASSYSISQVTNYGYTF.

This clonotype was detected once. V and J are TRBV4-3 and TRBJ2-2, with 8 bases fitting TRBD1. V lost 5 bases, J lost 6 bases, and 5 bases stayed unmatched. Germline lookup yields CDR1 LGHNA and CDR2 YSLEER. The CDR3 extends over 14 amino acids. CDR3 region: CASSAGQDAGELFF. CDR3 coding DNA: TGCGCCAGCAGCGCGGGACAGGACGCCGGGGAGCTGTTTTTT.

In DNA form, the CDR3 reads TGTGCCAGCAGCCATTGGGGGGACGATACGCAGTATTTT. It encodes CASSHWGDDTQYF. The chain uses TRBV3-1 and TRBJ2-3; maybe TRBD2 (6 bases). The V gene lost 3 bases and the J gene lost 6 bases, with 10 bases spanning the gap. The CDR3 totals 13 residues. CDR1 and CDR2 (germline): LGHDT, YNNKEL (reference sequence).

The chain uses TRBV13 and TRBJ2-2; 12 nucleotides line up with TRBD1. The CDR3 runs 15 residues. The germline V gene encodes CDR1 PRHDT and CDR2 FYEKMQ (reference sequence). V was clipped by 6 bases and J by 4 bases; unmatched bases: 3. CDR3 in DNA: TGTGCCAGCAGACGGGACAGGGGGCCCACCGGGGAGCTGTTTTTT. The encoded protein is CASRRDRGPTGELFF.

This clonotype was picked up a small number of times. The chain carries TRBV12-3 or TRBV12-4 and TRBJ2-1, with TRBD2 matching over 12 bases. J gave up 0 bases and V 6 bases, and 3 bases lay outside the gene matches. The CDR3 is 16 residues long. The CDR3: CASSPTSGSSYNEQFF. The CDR3 nucleotides read TGTGCCAGCAGCCCGACTAGCGGGAGCTCCTACAATGAGCAGTTCTTC.

The CDR3 sequence is CASTNAPVNYGYTF. The CDR3 nucleotides are TGTGCCAGCACAAACGCCCCGGTCAACTATGGCTACACCTTC. This chain links TRBV28 with TRBJ1-2; D unresolved. V was shortened by 7 bases and J by 2 bases, with 14 bases between the two germline ends. The germline CDR1 and CDR2 sequences are MDHEN and SYDVKM. The length of the CDR3 is 14 residues.

A remark on this clonotype: A much larger clone is a single base away; this may be a read error. The chain recombines TRBV20-1 with TRBJ2-5; 9 positions match TRBD1. Germline V lookup: CDR1 DFQATT, CDR2 SNEGSKA (reference sequence). V lost 6 bases, J lost 4 bases, and 6 bases stayed unmatched. CDR3 size: 13 residues. This CDR3 is CSAKGQGGETQYF. The CDR3 bases are TGCAGTGCAAAGGGACAGGGAGGAGAGACCCAGTACTTC.

This chain uses TRBV27 with TRBJ2-7, with D possibly TRBD2 on 6 matching bases. CDR3 length equals 14 residues. The V end lost 5 bases, the J end lost 5 bases, and 16 bases lay between the germline ends. Germline V CDR1 and CDR2: MNHEY, SMNVEV (reference sequence). The chain's CDR3 is CASSEGRQSHEQYF. CDR3 nucleotide sequence: TGTGCCAGCAGTGAGGGGAGGCAGTCCCACGAGCAGTACTTC.

Concerning this clonotype itself: A much larger clone differs by one base, so this may be a read error. The missing conserved phenylalanine or tryptophan at the end of this CDR3 makes a read error likely. The CDR3 DNA reads TGTGCCAGCAGCTTAGCGTCAGACTACAATGAGCAGTTCTCC. It specifies CASSLASDYNEQFS. The V and J genes are TRBV7-2 and TRBJ2-1, with no clear D. From germline, CDR1 is SGHTA and CDR2 FQGNSA. This CDR3 has 14 amino acids. V lost 0 bases to trimming and J lost 3 bases, with 6 bases between them.

This clonotype appeared a few times. This sequence joins TRBV28 and TRBJ1-4, with D unresolved. The V end lost 7 bases, the J end lost 7 bases, and 16 bases lay between the germline ends. Germline V gene lookup returns CDR1 MDHEN and CDR2 SYDVKM. CDR3 length: 14 residues. The CDR3 bases are TGTGCCAGCACCTCCCTGCGGGGAGGTGAAAAACTGTTTTTT. It encodes CASTSLRGGEKLFF.

This clonotype was observed a single time. The chain joins TRBV5-5 to TRBJ2-1; D is unresolved. The CDR3 loop spans 16 amino acids. The ends were cut back, 2 bases at V and 0 bases at J, with 12 bases in the middle. Germline-derived CDR1 and CDR2 are SGHKS and YYEKEE (reference sequence). DNA for the CDR3: TGTGCCAGCAGCTTCAGCTTGCAATACTCCTACAATGAGCAGTTCTTC. Encoded protein: CASSFSLQYSYNEQFF.

In this sample, this clonotype turned up many times. The V gene is TRBV27, the J gene TRBJ1-1; D is ambiguous. The length of the CDR3 is 14 residues. CDR1 is MNHEY, CDR2 SMNVEV, per germline (reference sequence). V was clipped by 5 bases and J by 1 base, with 11 bases between them. The CDR3 sequence is CASSPVTSNTEAFF. CDR3 nucleotides: TGTGCCAGCAGTCCGGTGACGTCGAACACTGAAGCTTTCTTT.

This clonotype was recorded only once. This clone may be a read error of a much larger clone one base away. The chain combines TRBV27 with TRBJ1-2; D is unclear. CDR1 and CDR2 (germline): MNHEY, SMNVEV (reference sequence). Trimming took off 3 bases at V and 6 bases at J, with 11 bases between the two ends. CDR3 size: 13 residues. CDR3 loop: CASSFNLWNGYTF. The CDR3 region has the DNA TGTGCCAGCAGTTTTAACTTATGGAATGGCTACACCTTC.

The rearrangement uses TRBV6-1 and TRBJ2-7, with TRBD2 identical over 11 bases. Trimming removed 11 bases from V and 1 base from J; junction bases left unmatched: 4. The CDR3 covers 13 residues. In germline, CDR1 is MNHNS, CDR2 SASEGT. The CDR3 coding sequence is TGTGCCGGGACTAGCGGAGGATCCTACGAGCAGTACTTC. It yields the protein CAGTSGGSYEQYF.

In the case of this clonotype: This may stem from a read error, because a much larger clone lies one nucleotide away. This chain uses TRBV6-2 or TRBV6-3 with TRBJ2-7; TRBD2 is a possible D gene (5 bases). From germline, CDR1 is MNHEY and CDR2 SVGEGT. Trimming stripped 4 bases from V and 0 bases from J, with 13 bases between. This CDR3 is built from 15 residues. This CDR3 reads CASSLVLVVSYEQYF. CDR3 bases: TGTGCCAGCAGTTTGGTACTAGTGGTCTCCTACGAGCAGTACTTC.

V gene TRBV4-2 combines with J gene TRBJ2-7; 11 nucleotides match TRBD2. The V gene's germline CDR1 is LGHNA and CDR2 YNFKEQ. The CDR3 is made up of 16 amino acids. Losses at the gene ends were 1 base for V and 5 bases for J; bases not matched to a gene: 7. The CDR3 sequence: CASSQGIAGGLNEQYF. DNA for the CDR3: TGTGCCAGCAGCCAAGGTATAGCGGGAGGGCTCAACGAGCAGTACTTC.

This sequence joins TRBV4-1 and TRBJ2-1, with D possibly matching TRBD2 (5 bases). Germline CDR1 and CDR2: MGHRA and YSYEKL. This CDR3 contains 17 residues. V shed 0 bases and J shed 7 bases, with 19 bases lying between them. The CDR3 bases are TGCGCCAGCAGCCAAGAGCCACTAGTAACGGTTGGGAATGAGCAGTTCTTC. Amino acids: CASSQEPLVTVGNEQFF.

This clonotype was seen a handful of times. The rearrangement links TRBV28 to TRBJ1-2, with 7 positions matching TRBD1. The V segment lost 7 bases and the J segment 5 bases; nucleotides outside the gene matches: 16. Germline values: CDR1 MDHEN, CDR2 SYDVKM. The length of the CDR3 is 16 residues. In nucleotides, the CDR3 is TGTGCCAGCACCCGCCTCCGGGACAGCCTTGGATATGGCTACACCTTC. This translates into CASTRLRDSLGYGYTF.

This clonotype was seen a few times. The chain employs TRBV20-1 and TRBJ1-1; 9 bases align to TRBD1. CDR1 DFQATT and CDR2 SNEGSKA come from the germline V gene (reference sequence). This CDR3 region has 12 residues. J gave up 5 bases and V 6 bases, and 4 bases lay outside the gene matches. CDR3 sequence: CSASDRGTEAFF. The CDR3 DNA is TGCAGTGCCTCGGACAGGGGAACTGAAGCTTTCTTT.

Of note for this clonotype: Being one base from a much bigger clone, this may be a read error. J is TRBJ2-3 and V is TRBV2; D gene uncertain. The CDR3 is 11 amino acids. The V end was cut by 3 bases, the J end by 4 bases, with 2 bases between. Germline V lookup: CDR1 SNHLY, CDR2 FYNNEI. The CDR3 DNA reads TGTGCCAGCAGTGATCCAGATACGCAGTATTTT. It is translated as CASSDPDTQYF.

This chain connects TRBV30 to TRBJ1-2, with unresolved D. Trimming stripped 1 base from V and 5 bases from J, with 11 bases between. Germline V gene sequence: CDR1 GTSNPN, CDR2 SVGIG (reference sequence). The CDR3 has 13 amino acids. The CDR3 protein is CAWSDGDSYGYTF. CDR3 sequence (DNA): TGTGCCTGGAGTGACGGCGATTCTTATGGCTACACCTTC.